The clone carrying this T cell receptor (beta chain) came up a few times. The target antigen is unknown. Roughly 200 ng DNA, about 28,000 T cell genomes, went into each sorted-subset replicate PCR. Sequenced by immunoSEQ multiplex PCR; TCRdb stores in-frame clones only, minus some. The table records hundreds of thousands of clones, approximately 79% of them present only once. The data are from a study of shared clonotypes between healthy human individuals. Notes on the study in general: The authors expected sequencing depth to affect clonotype sharing among donors. Naive subsets typically showed greater estimated richness than memory subsets.

The origin of this receptor is a woman under 40 in good health. The specimen was memory CD4+ T cells sorted from blood. Regarding subset: CD45RA-negative fraction.

The CDR3 DNA is TGTGCCAGCAGCGGGGGGGGCACTGCCTACGAGCAGTACTTC. It yields the protein CASSGGGTAYEQYF. The J gene is TRBJ2-7, the V gene TRBV11-2; possibly TRBD2 for D (7 bases). The ends were cut back, 5 bases at V and 2 bases at J, with 13 bases in the middle. Germline CDR1 SGHAT, CDR2 FQNNGV. CDR3 length: 14 residues.